These 18 T cell receptor beta chains were sequenced from one sample in a study of shared clonotypes between healthy human individuals. Assay used: immunoSEQ multiplex PCR; TCRdb lists only in-frame clones, some missing. The data show approximately 740,000 clones, with approximately 74% seen just once and roughly 1.7% held by the top ten. Sequenced sample: memory CD4+ T cells sorted from blood. The subset: CD45RA-negative fraction. These receptors were taken from a woman in her thirties in good health.

The V call is TRBV18, the J call TRBJ1-5; the D gene is possibly TRBD1 (5 bases). V dropped 1 base and J dropped 7 bases, with 11 bases sitting between them. Germline V gene sequence: CDR1 KGHSH, CDR2 LQKENI. The CDR3 totals 14 residues. The CDR3 loop is CASSPRGREQPQHF. Written as DNA, the CDR3 is TGTGCCAGCTCACCACGGGGACGGGAACAGCCCCAGCATTTT.

The count of this clone is one. This chain connects TRBV2 to TRBJ1-1; tentative D call: TRBD1 (6 bases). From germline, CDR1 is SNHLY and CDR2 FYNNEI. This CDR3 is 15 amino acids long. Trimming cost V 6 bases and J 0 bases, with 14 bases left between them. The CDR3 reads CASSGSGTLNTEAFF. The CDR3 nucleotides read TGTGCCAGCAGCGGATCCGGGACATTGAACACTGAAGCTTTCTTT.

This clone occurred many times. V is TRBV19 and J is TRBJ2-2; 9 positions agree with TRBD2. Germline values: CDR1 LNHDA, CDR2 SQIVND (reference sequence). The V and J ends lost 5 bases and 4 bases, in that order; junction bases with no gene match: 5. The CDR3 is made up of 15 amino acids. The CDR3 DNA sequence: TGTGCCAGTAGTTCTGCGGGAGGGCCCACCGGGGAGCTGTTTTTT. As protein: CASSSAGGPTGELFF.

This clone has only a few counts. The rearrangement links TRBV27 to TRBJ2-2; D gene ambiguous. Trimming took off 2 bases at V and 2 bases at J, with 9 bases between the two ends. The CDR3 totals 15 residues. Germline V gene sequence: CDR1 MNHEY, CDR2 SMNVEV (reference sequence). CDR3 protein: CASSLGRTNTGELFF. The CDR3 DNA reads TGTGCCAGCAGTTTAGGCAGGACCAACACCGGGGAGCTGTTTTTT.

V usage is TRBV23-1 and J usage is TRBJ2-2; no definite D call. TRBV23-1 belongs to the ORF category, with a function that is uncertain. The CDR3 spans 13 residues. The germline V and J ends were trimmed by 4 bases and 4 bases, with 7 bases remaining between them. The CDR3 loop reads CASSRCGTGELFF. CDR3 nucleotides: TGCGCCAGCAGTCGATGTGGCACCGGGGAGCTGTTTTTT.

The V and J genes are TRBV28 and TRBJ1-2; D ambiguous. Looked up from germline, CDR1 is MDHEN and CDR2 is SYDVKM. V gave up 2 bases and J gave up 3 bases, with 16 bases separating them. The CDR3 spans 16 residues. This CDR3 reads CASSLPTRSGYYGYTF. CDR3 DNA: TGTGCCAGCAGTTTACCGACCCGGTCGGGGTACTATGGCTACACCTTC.

V gene TRBV10-1 combines with J gene TRBJ1-2, with D possibly being TRBD1 (6 bases). Germline CDR1 is WNHNN and CDR2 is SYGVQD (reference sequence). The CDR3 sequence is 13 residues long. Trimming removed 6 bases from V and 2 bases from J, with 10 bases in between. CDR3 protein: CASSPDRNYGYTF. CDR3 bases: TGCGCCAGCAGCCCGGACAGAAACTATGGCTACACCTTC.

This clone was seen ten or more times. V is TRBV27 and J is TRBJ2-3; 7 nucleotides line up with TRBD2. The CDR3 runs to 17 residues. Trimming took 3 bases from V and 5 from J; bases not matched to a gene: 14. Germline assignment: CDR1 MNHEY and CDR2 SMNVEV (reference sequence). CDR3 coding DNA: TGTGCCAGCAGTTTTGAGTCAGGTGCGGGAGCCAGAGATACGCAGTATTTT. Protein: CASSFESGAGARDTQYF.

The rearrangement uses TRBV2 and TRBJ1-1, with a weak D call TRBD1 (5 bases). Germline V gene data show CDR1 as SNHLY and CDR2 as FYNNEI. The CDR3 is 14 residues long. V lost 3 bases and J 4 bases, leaving 12 bases between the germline ends. The CDR3 loop is CASSDQGGGTEAFF. The CDR3 nucleotides read TGTGCCAGCAGTGACCAGGGTGGAGGCACTGAAGCTTTCTTT. Using reference TRBV2 and TRBJ1-1 for the parts outside the CDR3, the full variable domain is EPEVTQTPSHQVTQMGQEVILRCVPISNHLYFYWYRQILGQKVEFLVSFYNNEISEKSEIFDDQFSVERPDGSNFTLKIRSTKLEDSAMYFCASSDQGGGTEAFFGQGTRLTVV.

This chain connects TRBV19 to TRBJ1-1; possibly TRBD1 for D (5 bases). Germline CDR1 is LNHDA and CDR2 is SQIVND (reference sequence). The V and J ends lost 4 bases and 5 bases respectively, with 20 bases between them. This CDR3 has 16 amino acids. CDR3 loop: CASSKAGTKVGTEAFF. The DNA for the CDR3 is TGTGCCAGTAGTAAAGCCGGGACCAAGGTAGGGACTGAAGCTTTCTTT. The variable domain in full, with the rest retrieved from reference TRBV19 and TRBJ1-1, is DGGITQSPKYLFRKEGQNVTLSCEQNLNHDAMYWYRQDPGQGLRLIYYSQIVNDFQKGDIAEGYSVSREKKESFPLTVTSAQKNPTAFYLCASSKAGTKVGTEAFFGQGTRLTVV.

The sample holds one count of this clone. The chain uses TRBV11-2 and TRBJ2-1; 9 bases map to TRBD1. Germline V CDR1 and CDR2: SGHAT, FQNNGV. The CDR3 has 15 amino acids. V lost 4 bases to trimming and J lost 5 bases; unmatched junction nucleotides: 6. CDR3 protein: CASSSPGQGHNEQFF. The CDR3 DNA reads as TGTGCCAGCAGCTCGCCGGGACAGGGTCACAATGAGCAGTTCTTC.

The V and J genes are TRBV30 and TRBJ2-4, with TRBD1 matching over 7 bases. The germline V gene encodes CDR1 GTSNPN and CDR2 SVGIG (reference sequence). This CDR3 contains 14 residues. V dropped 4 bases and J dropped 5; count of bases not matched to a gene: 8. The CDR3 region has the DNA TGTGCCTGGAATAAGGGGGCCGGGGAAAACATTCAGTACTTC. Protein: CAWNKGAGENIQYF.

This chain uses TRBV11-3 with TRBJ2-2; the D gene is possibly TRBD2 (5 bases). The germline V gene encodes CDR1 SGHNT and CDR2 YENEEA. The CDR3 is made up of 17 amino acids. V was pared by 4 bases and J by 0 bases, with 15 bases between. CDR3 nucleotides: TGTGCCAGCAGCTCTCCCCTCGGAGGCTCGAACACCGGGGAGCTGTTTTTT. Translating it yields CASSSPLGGSNTGELFF.

The sample holds a few counts of this clone. The rearrangement uses TRBV29-1 and TRBJ1-3; unclear D gene. The CDR3 sequence is 14 residues long. The V gene's germline CDR1 is SQVTM and CDR2 ANQGSEA. V lost 0 bases and J 0 bases, leaving 6 bases between the germline ends. The CDR3 reads CSVEDSLSGNTIYF. Written as DNA, the CDR3 is TGCAGCGTTGAAGACAGCCTCTCTGGAAACACCATATATTTT.

Concerning this clone: Other DNA sequences within the sample encode an identical CDR3. The chain couples TRBV5-1 to TRBJ2-7, with 7 nucleotides matching TRBD1. This CDR3 comprises 13 residues. V dropped 0 bases and J dropped 5; count of bases not matched to a gene: 2. Germline CDR1 SGHRS, CDR2 YFSETQ. CDR3 coding DNA: TGCGCCAGCAGCTTGGGACAGGGTAACGAGCAGTACTTC. Amino acids: CASSLGQGNEQYF.

This clone was found once. The chain combines TRBV10-3 with TRBJ2-1; TRBD2 agrees at 8 bases. The germline gives CDR1 ENHRY, CDR2 SYGVKD. The CDR3 totals 16 residues. Trimming at V came to 2 bases and at J to 8 bases, leaving 11 bases not matched to a gene. The CDR3 protein is CAISEPSGTRVDEQFF. Here the CDR3 DNA reads TGTGCCATCAGTGAGCCATCCGGGACTAGGGTGGATGAGCAGTTCTTC.

This rearrangement joins TRBV19 to TRBJ2-6; 13 bases align to TRBD2. The ends lost 6 bases at V and 1 base at J; junction bases unmatched: 3. This CDR3 has 17 residues. The germline V gene encodes CDR1 LNHDA and CDR2 SQIVND (reference sequence). In DNA, the CDR3 is TGTGCCAGTAGCTGGACTAGCGGGAGATCTGGGGCCAACGTCCTGACTTTC. Protein: CASSWTSGRSGANVLTF.

The J gene is TRBJ1-5, the V gene TRBV28; D not certain. This CDR3 is built from 13 residues. With 4 bases removed from V and 5 bases from J, the gap between germline ends came to 9 bases. CDR1 MDHEN and CDR2 SYDVKM come from the germline V gene. The CDR3 DNA reads as TGTGCCAGCAGTTCCCCCGGCCATCAGCCCCAGCATTTT. Its protein product is CASSSPGHQPQHF.